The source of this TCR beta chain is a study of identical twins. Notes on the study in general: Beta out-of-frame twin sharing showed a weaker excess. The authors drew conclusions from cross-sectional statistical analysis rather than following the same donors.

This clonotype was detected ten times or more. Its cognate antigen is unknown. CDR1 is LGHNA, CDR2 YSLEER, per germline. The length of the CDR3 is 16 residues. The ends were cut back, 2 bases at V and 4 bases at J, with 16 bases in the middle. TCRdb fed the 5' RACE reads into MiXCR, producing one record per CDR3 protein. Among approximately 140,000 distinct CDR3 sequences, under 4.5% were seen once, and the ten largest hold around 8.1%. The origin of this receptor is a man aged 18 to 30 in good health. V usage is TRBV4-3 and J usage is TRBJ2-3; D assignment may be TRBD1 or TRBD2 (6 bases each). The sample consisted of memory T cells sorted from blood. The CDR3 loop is CASSQNLEGVSDTQYF. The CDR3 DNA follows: TGCGCCAGCAGCCAAAACCTGGAGGGGGTTTCAGATACGCAGTATTTT.